This T cell receptor beta chain was sequenced for a study of a mutant IDH1 vaccine in newly diagnosed glioma. This table comes from immunoSEQ multiplex PCR, and its TCRdb copy is limited to in-frame clones, with some not included. The sample lists some 61,000 clones; roughly 85% were seen once. Indicated time point: baseline, week 1 (first vaccination visit). Treatment meaning: pre-vaccination baseline after standard-of-care therapy. This TCR was recovered from a man in his thirties or forties with glioma. Specimen: PBMCs, collected from a glioma patient treated with radiotherapy, temozolomide or both.

The CDR3 region is CASTPLELGTQYF. The DNA for the CDR3 is TGTGCCAGCACCCCCCTGGAACTGGGTACGCAGTATTTT. The chain is built from TRBV9 and TRBJ2-3; no definite D call. CDR1 and CDR2 from the germline V gene are SGDLS and YYNGEE. V lost 6 bases and J lost 8, with 16 bases in between. The length of the CDR3 is 13 residues.